This T cell receptor (beta chain) was sequenced in a study of cytomegalovirus exposure and HLA in healthy donors. Looking at the study overall: Prior work identified under 130 million unique TCR beta sequences in approximately 180 million T cells. Findings and caveats of the study: V- and J-gene trimming in TCR beta was tied to a missense DCLRE1C variant by an analysis performed later. The productive fraction for most TCR beta V segments was about 87% or about 30% in an earlier analysis.

The CDR3 is 15 residues long. The germline gives CDR1 ENHRY, CDR2 SYGVKD. Germline trimming cut 4 bases from V and 5 bases from J; bases unmatched to any gene: 5. Both 60 Vbeta primers and 13 Jbeta primers went into the PCR. Per the original methods: It was a later analysis that counted about 80 million unique TCR beta chains, of which some 12 million were shared. Profiled with immunoSEQ multiplex PCR; TCRdb holds only in-frame clones, not every one. That table furnishes V, J and clone size, whereas the DNA furnished D and trimming. The table lists 150,000 to 200,000 clones, about 85% of them singletons. Comment on this clone: The antigen remains undetermined.

V gene TRBV10-3 combines with J gene TRBJ1-6, with TRBD1 identical over 7 bases. Input material: PBMCs. The sequence came from a man younger than 30 in good health and CMV-seropositive. DNA of the CDR3: TGTGCCATCAGTGTAGACAGGGTCGATAATTCACCCCTCCACTTT. Its translation: CAISVDRVDNSPLHF.